The rows below give T cell receptor beta chains drawn from one sample of a study of blood T cell repertoires in COVID-19. Profiling relied on immunoSEQ multiplex PCR, and the TCRdb table lists in-frame clones only, not all of them. This sample has over 95,000 clones, with about 89% found just once. The sequenced sample consisted of peripheral blood. The source of these receptors is a human donor with acute or convalescent COVID-19. The donor label of this sample is uncertain. The CDR3 runs from the conserved cysteine through the conserved F or W.

v_gene	j_gene	CDR3aa
TRBV10-3	TRBJ2-7	CAISSGTGDYEQYF
TRBV6-2/TRBV6-3	TRBJ2-7	CASSYLSHEQYF
TRBV18	TRBJ1-2	CASSPSAGGRSNYGYTF
TRBV10-2	TRBJ2-7	CASSDSSYEQYF
TRBV5-4	TRBJ1-1	CASSLAYGQDVF
TRBV5-6	TRBJ2-1	CASSFVGQGGLNEQFF
TRBV28	TRBJ1-4	CASSPTGTGGEKLFF
TRBV7-2	TRBJ2-5	CASSSITFGETQYF
TRBV28	TRBJ1-2	CASEGQGKDGYGYTF
TRBV5-6	TRBJ2-2	CASSLYETGGNTGELFF
TRBV6-5	TRBJ1-5	CASRAQGFNQPQHF
TRBV4-3	TRBJ2-3	CASSQGGASTDTQYF
TRBV10-3	TRBJ1-1	CAISVTGGGTEAFF
TRBV24-1	TRBJ2-2	CATSDFYETGELFF
TRBV28	TRBJ2-1	CASTTGGAVGYNEQFF
TRBV6-5	TRBJ1-1	CASSAPQLNTEAFF
TRBV7-3	TRBJ2-1	CASSLTSGRNEQFF
TRBV2	TRBJ2-3	CASTRRTGGPDTQYF
TRBV19	TRBJ2-3	CASKARDRLNTDTQYF
TRBV2	TRBJ2-1	CASRAGTSAYNEQFF
TRBV7-8	TRBJ1-1	CASNPGGGRGNTEAFF
TRBV5-6	TRBJ2-7	CASSVADTSSYEQYF
TRBV5-1	TRBJ1-1	CASSLDLGGTIAFF
TRBV6-1	TRBJ1-1	CASRVSVNTEAFF
TRBV7-9	TRBJ2-2	CASSSRLAENTGELFF
TRBV29-1	TRBJ2-4	CSALTGLLAKNIQYF
TRBV7-9	TRBJ1-1	CASSLDGLSVSTEAFF
TRBV10-2	TRBJ1-3	CASRETAGNTIYF
TRBV3-1/TRBV3-2	TRBJ1-1	CASSQGAGPTEAFF
TRBV27	TRBJ1-5	CASSLKGMDQPQHF
TRBV11-2	TRBJ2-1	CASSLPGSSYNEQFF
TRBV6-6	TRBJ1-2	CASSPRSGNYGYTF